What follows are 8 T cell receptor beta chains derived from one specimen sequenced in a study of blood T cell repertoires in COVID-19. Using immunoSEQ multiplex PCR, the repertoire was profiled, and TCRdb retains in-frame clones only, with some absent. This table has about 110,000 clones, about three quarters appearing once. Sample: peripheral blood. The receptors shown here come from a man between 65 and 85 years old with acute or convalescent COVID-19.

The rearrangement joins TRBV23-1 to TRBJ1-3; no reliable D call. TRBV23-1 is classed as an ORF, of uncertain function. The germline V and J ends were trimmed by 5 bases and 2 bases, with 13 bases remaining between them. The CDR3 is 15 amino acids. CDR3 coding DNA: TGCGCCAGCAGTGTCGCAGGTCTCGCTGGAAACACCATATATTTT. Amino acid sequence: CASSVAGLAGNTIYF.

The chain has TRBV3-1 (or the pseudogene TRBV3-2) and TRBJ2-5, with a weak D call TRBD1 (6 bases). CDR1 LGHDT and CDR2 YNNKEL come from the germline V gene (reference sequence). The CDR3 has 15 amino acids. The germline V and J ends were trimmed by 0 bases and 4 bases, with 12 bases remaining between them. The CDR3 DNA sequence: TGTGCCAGCAGCCAAGAAGGGGGATCAAGAGAGACCCAGTACTTC. Protein product: CASSQEGGSRETQYF.

This clone appeared once. Other DNA sequences in the same sample also yield this CDR3. The CDR3 sequence: CASSPPGLAGGTDTQYF. CDR3 nucleotide sequence: TGTGCCAGCTCACCACCTGGACTAGCGGGGGGTACAGATACGCAGTATTTT. The chain recombines TRBV18 with TRBJ2-3; 14 nucleotides line up with TRBD2. V gave up 0 bases and J gave up 3 bases; unmatched junction bases: 2. Germline V gives CDR1 KGHSH, CDR2 LQKENI. This CDR3 is built from 17 residues.

This clone was recorded only once. In DNA form, the CDR3 reads TGTGCCAGCAGTAACAGGGGGGTCCAGAGCGAGCAGTATTTT. This translates into CASSNRGVQSEQYF. The rearrangement links TRBV6-5 to TRBJ2-3; TRBD1 matches 8 bases. The germline V gene encodes CDR1 MNHEY and CDR2 SVGAGI. J lost 11 bases, V lost 5 bases, and 12 bases had no gene match. The CDR3 is 14 residues long.

The chain joins TRBV2 to TRBJ1-3, with D possibly being TRBD1 (6 bases). Looked up from germline, CDR1 is SNHLY and CDR2 is FYNNEI. The V end lost 6 bases, the J end lost 0 bases, and 12 bases lay between the germline ends. The CDR3 loop spans 15 amino acids. The CDR3 sequence: CASRKDSGSGNTIYF. CDR3 nucleotide sequence: TGTGCCAGCAGGAAGGACAGTGGCTCTGGAAACACCATATATTTT.

The chain has TRBV7-2 and TRBJ1-1; D may be TRBD1 (6 bases). Looked up from germline, CDR1 is SGHTA and CDR2 is FQGNSA. V lost 3 bases to trimming and J lost 6 bases, with 11 bases between them. The CDR3 sequence is 13 residues long. The CDR3 is CASSLAAGAEAFF. The DNA for the CDR3 is TGTGCCAGCAGCTTGGCGGCAGGGGCTGAAGCTTTCTTT.

This clone appeared a single time. The chain recombines TRBV29-1 with TRBJ1-1; 8 bases line up with TRBD1. The CDR3 runs to 13 residues. CDR1 and CDR2 from the germline V gene are SQVTM and ANQGSEA. J was trimmed by 6 bases and V by 4 bases; bases with no gene match: 7. The CDR3 sequence: CSVVAQGVPEAFF. The CDR3 coding sequence is TGCAGCGTTGTGGCACAGGGGGTCCCTGAAGCTTTCTTT.

The CDR3 sequence: CSVDGGQGIGEQFF. The CDR3 DNA reads TGCAGCGTTGATGGTGGACAGGGGATTGGTGAGCAGTTCTTC. The rearrangement joins TRBV29-1 to TRBJ2-1; TRBD1 matches 9 bases. The germline V gene encodes CDR1 SQVTM and CDR2 ANQGSEA. The CDR3 is 14 residues long. V lost 3 bases, J lost 9 bases, and 9 bases stayed unmatched.